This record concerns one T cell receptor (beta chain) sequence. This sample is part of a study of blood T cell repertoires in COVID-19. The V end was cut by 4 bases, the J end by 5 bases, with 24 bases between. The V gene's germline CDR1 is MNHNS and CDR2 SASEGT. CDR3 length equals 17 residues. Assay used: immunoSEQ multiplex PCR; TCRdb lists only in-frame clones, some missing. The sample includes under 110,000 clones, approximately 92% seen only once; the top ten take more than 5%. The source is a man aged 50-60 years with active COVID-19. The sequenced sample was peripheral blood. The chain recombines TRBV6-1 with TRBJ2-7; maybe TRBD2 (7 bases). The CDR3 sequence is CASSGRGWEGPVNEQYF. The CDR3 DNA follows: TGTGCCAGCAGTGGAAGGGGGTGGGAGGGGCCAGTCAACGAGCAGTACTTC.